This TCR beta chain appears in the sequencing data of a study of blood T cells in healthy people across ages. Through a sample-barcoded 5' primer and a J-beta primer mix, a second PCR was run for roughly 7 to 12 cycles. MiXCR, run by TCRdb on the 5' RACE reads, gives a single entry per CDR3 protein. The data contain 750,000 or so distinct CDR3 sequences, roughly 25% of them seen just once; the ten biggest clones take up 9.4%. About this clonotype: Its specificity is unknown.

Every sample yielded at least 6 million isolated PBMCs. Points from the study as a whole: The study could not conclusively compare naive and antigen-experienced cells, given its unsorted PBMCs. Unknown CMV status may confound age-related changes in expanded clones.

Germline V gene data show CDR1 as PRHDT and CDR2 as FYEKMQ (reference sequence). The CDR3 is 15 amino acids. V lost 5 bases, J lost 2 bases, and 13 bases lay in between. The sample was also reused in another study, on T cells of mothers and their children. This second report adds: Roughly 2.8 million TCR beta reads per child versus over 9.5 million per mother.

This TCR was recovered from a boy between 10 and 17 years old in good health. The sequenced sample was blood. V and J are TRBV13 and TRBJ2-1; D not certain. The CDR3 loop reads CASSPSDATYNEQFF. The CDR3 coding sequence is TGTGCCAGCAGCCCTTCTGACGCTACCTACAATGAGCAGTTCTTC.